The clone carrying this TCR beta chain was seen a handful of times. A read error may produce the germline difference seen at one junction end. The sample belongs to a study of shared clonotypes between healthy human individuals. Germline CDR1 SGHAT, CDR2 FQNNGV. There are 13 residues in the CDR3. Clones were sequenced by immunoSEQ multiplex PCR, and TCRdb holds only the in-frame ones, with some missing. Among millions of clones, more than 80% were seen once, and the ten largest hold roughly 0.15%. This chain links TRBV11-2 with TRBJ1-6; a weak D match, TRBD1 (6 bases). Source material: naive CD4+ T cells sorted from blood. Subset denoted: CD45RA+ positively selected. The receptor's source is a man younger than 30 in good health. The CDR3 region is CAGSGQINSPLHF. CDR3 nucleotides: TGTGCCGGCAGCGGACAGATAAATTCACCCCTCCACTTT.